The 7 T cell receptor beta chains in this list originate from one sample, sequenced in a study of STAT5B mutations in CD4+ large granular lymphocyte leukemia. Sequencing was performed with immunoSEQ multiplex PCR; in TCRdb, only in-frame clones are kept and a portion is missing. There are roughly 34,000 clones in the sample; around 76% occur only once, and over 6% lies in the top ten. What was sequenced was CD4+ T cells from blood buffy coats. These receptors came from a human donor in good health.

This clone was picked up a small number of times. This sequence joins TRBV27 and TRBJ2-1; 12 bases align to TRBD1. CDR1 and CDR2 (germline): MNHEY, SMNVEV (reference sequence). This CDR3 is 15 amino acids long. The J segment lost 9 bases and the V segment lost 5 bases, leaving 8 bases of the junction unmatched. The CDR3 nucleotides are TGTGCCAGCAGTCCCTCCGGGACAGGGGGCAGTGAGCAGTTCTTC. Residues: CASSPSGTGGSEQFF.

This clone showed up just a few times. The V call is TRBV19, the J call TRBJ2-2, with D unresolved. V dropped 3 bases and J dropped 5 bases, with 19 bases sitting between them. CDR1 is LNHDA and CDR2 is SQIVND in the germline V gene (reference sequence). The CDR3 sequence is 17 residues long. The CDR3 nucleotides are TGTGCCAGTAGTATTTTAGCAAATCCCTCGCGGACCGGGGAGCTGTTTTTT. It codes for CASSILANPSRTGELFF.

The chain joins TRBV9 to TRBJ2-3; D possibly corresponds to TRBD2 (6 bases). The length of the CDR3 is 15 residues. Germline CDR1 SGDLS, CDR2 YYNGEE. Trimming removed 1 base at V and 3 bases at J, with 12 bases between. CDR3 in amino acids: CASSVQNGRTDTQYF. CDR3 in DNA: TGTGCCAGCAGCGTACAGAACGGGAGAACAGATACGCAGTATTTT.

In its sample, this clone was seen a few times. CDR3 in DNA: TGCAGCGTTGAGGGATGGTGGAACACAGATACGCAGTATTTT. Protein sequence: CSVEGWWNTDTQYF. The chain recombines TRBV29-1 with TRBJ2-3; no firm D call. CDR3 length equals 14 residues. Trimming took 3 bases from V and 2 from J, leaving 12 bases between them. CDR1 is SQVTM and CDR2 is ANQGSEA in the germline V gene.

This clone was seen more than once but under ten times. In nucleotides, the CDR3 is TGCGCCAGCAGCCTGACTAGCGGGGGGGCCGTTTGGGAGCTGTTTTTT. As protein: CASSLTSGGAVWELFF. This chain joins TRBV5-1 and TRBJ2-2, with 14 bases aligning to TRBD2. CDR3 length equals 16 residues. V lost 4 bases to trimming and J lost 9 bases; unmatched junction nucleotides: 8. Germline V gives CDR1 SGHRS, CDR2 YFSETQ.

The table lists this clone with a count of one. The CDR3: CASSRKMPRYEQYF. The DNA of the CDR3 is TGTGCCAGCAGTCGCAAGATGCCGCGTTACGAGCAGTACTTC. This chain uses TRBV6-6 with TRBJ2-7, with D unclear. Trimming left V 5 bases short and J 4 bases short, with 15 bases between. CDR3 size: 14 residues. Looked up from germline, CDR1 is MNHNY and CDR2 is SVGAGI (reference sequence).

This chain uses TRBV7-9 with TRBJ2-7, with unresolved D. V was pared by 3 bases and J by 0 bases, with 6 bases between. The CDR3 is 13 residues long. Germline-derived CDR1 and CDR2 are SEHNR and FQNEAQ (reference sequence). The CDR3 loop is CASSLDHSYEQYF. For the CDR3, the DNA is TGTGCCAGCAGCTTGGACCACTCCTACGAGCAGTACTTC. Looking up the rest from reference TRBV7-9 and TRBJ2-7 gives the full variable domain: DTGVSQNPRHKITKRGQNVTFRCDPISEHNRLYWYRQTLGQGPEFLTYFQNEAQLEKSRLLSDRFSAERPKGSFSTLEIQRTEQGDSAMYLCASSLDHSYEQYFGPGTRLTVT.